This T cell receptor beta chain was identified during a study of neurological immune-mediated disorders. Individuals who volunteered at a blood bank located in Maryland, USA, made up the group of healthy controls. The cells used in sorted libraries, CD4+ or CD8+ T cells, numbered about a million. In its sample, this clonotype was seen many times. Germline loops: CDR1 KGHSH, CDR2 LQKENI. Between the trimmed V and J ends, which lost 5 bases and 8 bases, there was a span of 16 bases. The CDR3 loop spans 14 amino acids. TCRdb recomputed calls from the 5' RACE reads with MiXCR, one row per CDR3 protein. This sample has about 38,000 distinct CDR3 sequences, with nearly 5% found just once.

The sample was CD4+ T cells from blood. The clonotype was recovered from a man aged 18 to 35 in good health. The chain carries TRBV18 and TRBJ2-1; no firm D call. The CDR3 protein is CASSFSTLNDEQFF. CDR3 DNA sequence: TGTGCCAGCTCATTTTCGACCCTGAACGATGAGCAGTTCTTC.